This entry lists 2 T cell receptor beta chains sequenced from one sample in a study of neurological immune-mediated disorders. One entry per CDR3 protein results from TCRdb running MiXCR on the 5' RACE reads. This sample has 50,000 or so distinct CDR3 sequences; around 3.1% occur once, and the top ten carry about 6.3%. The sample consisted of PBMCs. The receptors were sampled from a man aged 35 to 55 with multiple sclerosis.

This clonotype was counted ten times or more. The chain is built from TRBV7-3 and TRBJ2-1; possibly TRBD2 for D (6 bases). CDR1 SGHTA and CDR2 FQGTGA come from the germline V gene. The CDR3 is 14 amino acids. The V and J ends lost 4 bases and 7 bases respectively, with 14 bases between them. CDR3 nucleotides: TGTGCCAGCAGCTCCCCAACACGGGGGAATGAGCAGTTCTTC. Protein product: CASSSPTRGNEQFF.

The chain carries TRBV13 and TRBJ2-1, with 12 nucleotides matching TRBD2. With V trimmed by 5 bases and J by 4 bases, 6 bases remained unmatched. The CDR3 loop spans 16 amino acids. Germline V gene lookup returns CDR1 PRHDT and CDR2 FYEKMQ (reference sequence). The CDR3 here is CASSERTSGTYNEQFF. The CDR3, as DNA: TGTGCCAGCAGCGAACGGACTAGCGGGACTTACAATGAGCAGTTCTTC. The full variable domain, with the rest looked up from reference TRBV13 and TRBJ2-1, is AAGVIQSPRHLIKEKRETATLKCYPIPRHDTVYWYQQGPGQDPQFLISFYEKMQSDKGSIPDRFSAQQFSDYHSELNMSSLELGDSALYFCASSERTSGTYNEQFFGPGTRLTVL.